This T cell receptor (beta chain) appears in the sequencing data of a study of neurological immune-mediated disorders. Study outcomes and limitations: Phylogenetic grouping placed 18 of 34 multiple sclerosis patients' repertoires in one related-CDR3 cluster, a possible signature.

Turning to this clonotype: The antigen is undetermined.

TCRdb reanalysed the 5' RACE reads using MiXCR and keeps one entry per CDR3 protein. Of around 70,000 distinct CDR3 sequences listed, about 3% are singletons. Trimming removed 5 bases at V and 6 bases at J, with 17 bases between. This CDR3 has 14 residues. V gene TRBV12-3 or TRBV12-4 combines with J gene TRBJ2-7; tentatively, D is TRBD1 (6 bases). Sequencing was done on a sample of PBMCs. The clonotype was recovered from a woman aged 45-59 years with multiple sclerosis. Here the CDR3 reads CASSTDSVNSEQYF. The DNA of the CDR3 is TGTGCCAGCAGTACGGACAGCGTTAATTCCGAGCAGTACTTC.